These 16 T cell receptor beta chains originate from one sample sequenced in a study of metastatic and nonmetastatic thyroid tumors (dated by TCRdb to 2020 to 2021). None of the patients had been given any treatment before thyroid surgery. Libraries were constructed by PCR. Reads for this sample came from an Illumina HiSeq 4000. TCRdb's own reprocessing of the public reads used fastp at Q25 and MiXCR and kept productive beta chains. The sample profile shows roughly 19,000 clones; 35% to 40% of them were found once. Roughly 23% of the sample is held by the ten biggest clonotypes. The sample consisted of tumor tissue. These receptor sequences come from a female donor with papillary thyroid cancer or a benign thyroid nodule (not recorded which). Some clones in this sample may be carry-over from other donors' samples.

This chain uses TRBV6-1 with TRBJ2-7; D remains unclear. The germline CDR1 and CDR2 sequences are MNHNS and SASEGT. Trimming left V 4 bases short and J 2 bases short, with 24 bases between. The CDR3 contains 18 residues. The CDR3 nucleotides read TGTGCCAGCAGTGCCGCTGGAGACTCAGCTGGAGTGACCTACGAGCAGTACTTC. This encodes CASSAAGDSAGVTYEQYF.

The chain combines TRBV6-1 with TRBJ1-3; possible D gene TRBD1, 5 bases. Per germline, CDR1 MNHNS and CDR2 SASEGT. The V and J ends lost 6 bases and 5 bases respectively, with 14 bases between them. The CDR3 has 14 residues. CDR3 residues: CASSRGGVRNTIYF. In nucleotides, the CDR3 is TGTGCCAGCAGCCGGGGAGGGGTTAGAAACACCATATATTTT.

This clone was found a few times. V gene TRBV6-1 combines with J gene TRBJ2-7, with 11 bases lining up with TRBD1. This CDR3 spans 15 amino acids. Germline CDR1 MNHNS, CDR2 SASEGT. V lost 6 bases to trimming and J lost 3 bases; unmatched junction nucleotides: 7. The CDR3 sequence: CASRSGQGANYEQYF. The CDR3 DNA is TGTGCCAGCAGATCTGGACAGGGGGCCAACTACGAGCAGTACTTC.

This clone has only a few counts. The genes are TRBV6-2 or TRBV6-3 and TRBJ1-1; D possibly corresponds to TRBD1 (5 bases). The CDR3 length is 14 residues. CDR1 and CDR2 from the germline V gene are MNHEY and SVGEGT. Trimming cost V 7 bases and J 1 base, with 13 bases left between them. In DNA, the CDR3 is TGTGCCAGCATGGTCCGGGACTGGAACACTGAAGCTTTCTTT. Translated, it gives CASMVRDWNTEAFF.

Only a few counts were recorded for this clone. This sequence joins TRBV4-2 and TRBJ2-2; 10 positions match TRBD1. The CDR3 runs to 15 residues. Germline values: CDR1 LGHNA, CDR2 YNFKEQ. With 4 bases clipped from V and 5 bases from J, the junction kept 4 bases outside the gene matches. The CDR3: CASSRGTGETGELFF. The CDR3 DNA reads as TGTGCCAGCAGCCGAGGGACAGGGGAGACCGGGGAGCTGTTTTTT.

In its sample, this clone was seen once. The J gene is TRBJ2-1, the V gene TRBV7-2, with D possibly TRBD1 on 6 matching bases. The germline gives CDR1 SGHTA, CDR2 FQGNSA. The length of the CDR3 is 16 residues. The V gene lost 5 bases and the J gene lost 0 bases, with 14 bases spanning the gap. CDR3: CASSPDTGSSYNEQFF. CDR3 nucleotides: TGTGCCAGCAGCCCCGATACAGGGAGCTCCTACAATGAGCAGTTCTTC.

This clone was detected a few times. The V and J genes are TRBV12-3 or TRBV12-4 and TRBJ2-2, with D hard to call. V lost 6 bases and J 2 bases, leaving 4 bases between the germline ends. The CDR3 runs 12 residues. The CDR3 coding sequence is TGTGCCAGCAGAAGCAACACCGGGGAGCTGTTTTTT. Its translation: CASRSNTGELFF.

This clone is judged large. The chain uses TRBV7-6 and TRBJ2-3; D might be TRBD2 (5 bases). V was pared by 5 bases and J by 0 bases, with 12 bases between. Germline CDR1 SGHVS, CDR2 FNYEAQ. This CDR3 region has 15 residues. CDR3 sequence (DNA): TGTGCCAGCAGCCCAGCGGCCGGTAGCACAGATACGCAGTATTTT. This sequence encodes CASSPAAGSTDTQYF.

The chain employs TRBV19 and TRBJ1-2; no clear D gene. The CDR3 totals 14 residues. The V end was cut by 5 bases, the J end by 3 bases, with 13 bases between. Germline values: CDR1 LNHDA, CDR2 SQIVND (reference sequence). The CDR3 reads CASSARPWDYGYTF. CDR3 DNA: TGTGCCAGTAGTGCCCGACCATGGGACTATGGCTACACCTTC. Full variable domain (missing parts from reference TRBV19 and TRBJ1-2): DGGITQSPKYLFRKEGQNVTLSCEQNLNHDAMYWYRQDPGQGLRLIYYSQIVNDFQKGDIAEGYSVSREKKESFPLTVTSAQKNPTAFYLCASSARPWDYGYTFGSGTRLTVV.

The J gene is TRBJ2-2, the V gene TRBV6-1; D is tentatively TRBD1 or TRBD2 (5 bases each). With 10 bases removed from V and 1 base from J, the gap between germline ends came to 13 bases. CDR1 is MNHNS and CDR2 is SASEGT in the germline V gene. This CDR3 has 14 residues. In DNA, the CDR3 is TGTGCCACGCCGGGACGGTGGAACACCGGGGAGCTGTTTTTT. Encoded protein: CATPGRWNTGELFF.

The chain is built from TRBV11-1 and TRBJ1-4; D gene unclear. Looked up from germline, CDR1 is SGHAT and CDR2 is FQDESV (reference sequence). Between the trimmed V and J ends, which lost 5 bases and 4 bases, there was a span of 11 bases. This CDR3 has 14 amino acids. The CDR3: CASSPRTGNEKLFF. The CDR3 DNA reads TGTGCCAGCAGCCCGCGGACGGGTAATGAAAAACTGTTTTTT. The complete variable domain, with remaining parts taken from reference TRBV11-1 and TRBJ1-4, reads EAEVAQSPRYKITEKSQAVAFWCDPISGHATLYWYRQILGQGPELLVQFQDESVVDDSQLPKDRFSAERLKGVDSTLKIQPAELGDSAMYLCASSPRTGNEKLFFGSGTQLSVL.

This chain uses TRBV30 with TRBJ1-1; D might be TRBD1 (5 bases). Per the germline V gene, CDR1 is GTSNPN and CDR2 is SVGIG (reference sequence). The CDR3 spans 14 residues. The DNA of the CDR3 is TGTGGCCTCGCTCGGGGCCGGCCGAACACTGAAGCTTTCTTT. It specifies CGLARGRPNTEAFF.

This clone appeared a few times. The chain uses TRBV9 and TRBJ2-7; D is ambiguous. The CDR3 spans 11 residues. Trimming removed 3 bases at V and 7 bases at J, with 8 bases between. Germline CDR1 is SGDLS and CDR2 is YYNGEE. This CDR3 is CASSGAEEQYF. CDR3 nucleotide sequence: TGTGCCAGCAGCGGGGCCGAGGAGCAGTACTTC.

As to this clone: One end of the junction is discordant with germline, which a read error may explain. The chain couples TRBV6-2 or TRBV6-3 to TRBJ2-7, with 7 nucleotides matching TRBD2. The CDR3 is 16 amino acids. CDR1 MNHEY and CDR2 SVGEGT come from the germline V gene. CDR3 nucleotides: TGTGCCAGCAGTTTCACGGGAGGAGGTTCCTCCCACGAGCAGTACTTC. This codes for CASSFTGGGSSHEQYF.

CDR3 protein: CASSLDGSTEAFF. The CDR3 DNA reads as TGTGCCAGCAGCTTAGATGGCAGCACTGAAGCTTTCTTT. The rearrangement joins TRBV11-2 to TRBJ1-1; no reliable D call. V shed 0 bases and J shed 4 bases, with 6 bases lying between them. CDR1 and CDR2 from the germline V gene are SGHAT and FQNNGV. This CDR3 has 13 amino acids.

This clone has only a few counts. This chain links TRBV6-1 with TRBJ2-1; 7 bases map to TRBD1. The CDR3 extends over 15 amino acids. After removal of 6 bases from V and 8 bases from J, the junction contained 13 bases not matched to a gene. CDR1 and CDR2 (germline): MNHNS, SASEGT. The CDR3 coding sequence is TGTGCCAGCAGCCTCCGGGACAGAGAGGGCTATGAGCAGTTCTTC. Encoded protein: CASSLRDREGYEQFF.